The 29 T cell receptor beta chains listed next were all sequenced from one sample in a study of blood T cell repertoires in COVID-19. Assay used: immunoSEQ multiplex PCR; TCRdb lists only in-frame clones, some missing. The sample contains tens of thousands of clones, roughly 80% of which appear only once. Sequenced: peripheral blood. These receptors were taken from a man between 50 and 59 years old with active COVID-19.

The gene calls are TRBV7-2 and TRBJ2-3, with 7 bases aligning to TRBD2. This CDR3 is 16 amino acids long. Trimming took 6 bases from V and 4 from J; bases not matched to a gene: 13. The germline CDR1 and CDR2 sequences are SGHTA and FQGNSA. CDR3 protein: CASRRRGGSMADTQYF. The DNA for the CDR3 is TGTGCCAGCAGGAGACGGGGCGGGAGTATGGCAGATACGCAGTATTTT. The complete variable domain, with remaining parts taken from reference TRBV7-2 and TRBJ2-3, reads GAGVSQSPSNKVTEKGKDVELRCDPISGHTALYWYRQSLGQGLEFLIYFQGNSAPDKSGLPSDRFSAERTGGSVSTLTIQRTQQEDSAVYLCASRRRGGSMADTQYFGPGTRLTVL.

The chain is built from TRBV12-5 and TRBJ2-2; 9 nucleotides agree with TRBD1. The CDR3 spans 16 residues. Germline CDR1 reads LGHNT; CDR2 reads FRNRAP. V dropped 2 bases and J dropped 6; count of bases not matched to a gene: 7. The chain's CDR3 is CASGLSPRTGAGELFF. DNA for the CDR3: TGTGCTAGTGGTTTGTCCCCAAGGACAGGGGCCGGGGAGCTGTTTTTT.

This chain connects TRBV21-1 to TRBJ2-1; TRBD1, the D gene given by the table, was not confirmed from the DNA. TRBV21-1 counts as a pseudogene. The CDR3 contains 18 residues. CDR3 protein: CASSADRGPIRSYNEQFF. The CDR3 DNA sequence: TGTGCCAGCAGCGCGGACAGGGGCCCCATCCGCTCCTACAATGAGCAGTTCTTC.

The chain is built from TRBV9 and TRBJ1-2; no clear D. Trimming removed 0 bases at V and 14 bases at J, with 20 bases between. The germline V gene encodes CDR1 SGDLS and CDR2 YYNGEE. The CDR3 is made up of 14 amino acids. The CDR3 DNA reads TGTGCCAGCAGCGTAGCTACGACACCTCCCCTGTTTACCTTC. Protein sequence: CASSVATTPPLFTF.

This rearrangement joins TRBV13 to TRBJ1-2; D might be TRBD1 (6 bases). This CDR3 comprises 14 residues. V lost 0 bases to trimming and J lost 5 bases, with 10 bases between them. Germline loops: CDR1 PRHDT, CDR2 FYEKMQ (reference sequence). The CDR3 DNA is TGTGCCAGCAGCTTAGGGTTGGGGGCATATGGCTACACCTTC. Its protein is CASSLGLGAYGYTF.

The V call is TRBV11-2, the J call TRBJ2-7; TRBD1 matches at 7 bases. Germline CDR1 reads SGHAT; CDR2 reads FQNNGV. J gave up 1 base and V 3 bases, and 6 bases lay outside the gene matches. This CDR3 is 15 amino acids long. The CDR3 loop is CASSFGRGRSYEQYF. CDR3 coding DNA: TGTGCCAGCAGCTTCGGCAGGGGGAGATCCTACGAGCAGTACTTC.

J is TRBJ1-1 and V is TRBV18; 8 bases map to TRBD1. Germline CDR1 and CDR2: KGHSH and LQKENI. V lost 7 bases and J lost 1; bases outside the gene matches: 8. CDR3 length: 15 amino acids. In DNA, the CDR3 is TGTGCCAGCTTTACAGGGGGGTCTGGGAACACTGAAGCTTTCTTT. As protein: CASFTGGSGNTEAFF.

The chain combines TRBV19 with TRBJ2-5; 10 positions match TRBD2. The germline V gene has CDR1 LNHDA and CDR2 SQIVND (reference sequence). The CDR3 totals 15 residues. Losses at the gene ends were 2 bases for V and 3 bases for J; bases not matched to a gene: 3. CDR3 sequence (DNA): TGTGCCAGTAGTATAACTAGCGGGGTAGAAGAGACCCAGTACTTC. Protein: CASSITSGVEETQYF.

This rearrangement joins TRBV11-2 to TRBJ2-2; D perhaps matches TRBD1 (5 bases). The CDR3 sequence is 15 residues long. Germline CDR1 SGHAT, CDR2 FQNNGV. Trimming removed 3 bases from V and 6 bases from J, with 14 bases in between. CDR3 sequence (DNA): TGTGCCAGCAGCTTGAGGTGGCAGGGTGCCGGGGAGCTGTTTTTT. Residues: CASSLRWQGAGELFF.

The chain employs TRBV24-1 and TRBJ2-3; 10 nucleotides align to TRBD2. V was clipped by 10 bases and J by 6 bases; unmatched bases: 3. The CDR3 contains 12 residues. Germline loops: CDR1 KGHDR, CDR2 SFDVKD. CDR3 DNA: TGTGCCACAGCGGGAGGGTCGGATACGCAGTATTTT. Translating gives CATAGGSDTQYF.

This chain uses TRBV7-2 with TRBJ1-1, with no clear D. Germline V gives CDR1 SGHTA, CDR2 FQGNSA. The V end lost 1 base, the J end lost 3 bases, and 6 bases lay between the germline ends. The CDR3 is 13 residues long. CDR3 in DNA: TGTGCCAGCAGCTTAGTGAGGGACACTGAAGCTTTCTTT. Its translation is CASSLVRDTEAFF.

The gene calls are TRBV4-3 and TRBJ2-7, with D possibly TRBD2 on 6 matching bases. In germline, CDR1 is LGHNA, CDR2 YSLEER. This CDR3 region has 13 residues. Trimming shortened V by 0 bases and J by 4 bases, and 7 bases separated the two germline ends. DNA for the CDR3: TGCGCCAGCAGCCAAGATGGGGGGTACGAGCAGTACTTC. Its protein is CASSQDGGYEQYF.

A note on this clone: The junction shows a germline mismatch at one end, possibly a read error. The rearrangement joins TRBV7-2 to TRBJ2-1; a possible D gene is TRBD2 (6 bases). CDR1 and CDR2 from the germline V gene are SGHTA and FQGNSA. The CDR3 loop spans 14 amino acids. CDR3 sequence: CASSLEGTYSEQFF. For the CDR3, the DNA is TGTGCCAGCAGCTTGGAGGGTACCTACAGTGAGCAGTTCTTC.

This clone is medium-sized by share. The chain uses TRBV4-3 and TRBJ2-7; D remains unclear. CDR1 is LGHNA, CDR2 YSLEER, per germline. This CDR3 comprises 15 residues. V was shortened by 2 bases and J by 1 base, with 12 bases between the two germline ends. The CDR3 DNA reads as TGCGCCAGCAGCCAAATGACCGACGGGTCCTACGAGCAGTACTTC. Translation: CASSQMTDGSYEQYF.

V gene TRBV6-9 combines with J gene TRBJ1-5; tentatively, D is TRBD1 (5 bases). The V and J ends lost 9 bases and 4 bases respectively, with 10 bases between them. The CDR3 spans 12 residues. The germline CDR1 and CDR2 sequences are MNHGY and SVAAGI. CDR3 amino acids: CARRQPNQPQHF. The CDR3 DNA follows: TGTGCCAGACGACAGCCGAATCAGCCCCAGCATTTT.

CDR3 sequence (DNA): TGTGCCAGCAGCTTCCGGTTATCCGGGGCCAACGTCCTGACTTTC. Its translation: CASSFRLSGANVLTF. The chain uses TRBV5-8 and TRBJ2-6; D gene unclear. Germline CDR1 reads SGHTS; CDR2 reads YDEGEE. The length of the CDR3 is 15 residues. The ends were cut back, 2 bases at V and 4 bases at J, with 10 bases in the middle.

V and J are TRBV7-9 and TRBJ1-1, with 7 positions matching TRBD1. With V trimmed by 5 bases and J by 0 bases, 3 bases remained unmatched. In germline, CDR1 is SEHNR, CDR2 FQNEAQ (reference sequence). The length of the CDR3 is 14 residues. The CDR3 is CASSVDRVNTEAFF. The CDR3 DNA sequence: TGTGCCAGCAGCGTCGACAGGGTGAACACTGAAGCTTTCTTT.

The chain has TRBV19 and TRBJ1-3; 7 bases are shared with TRBD1. The germline V gene encodes CDR1 LNHDA and CDR2 SQIVND (reference sequence). This CDR3 region has 16 residues. V was clipped by 3 bases and J by 2 bases; unmatched bases: 7. This CDR3 reads CASSILWDSAGNTIYF. The DNA of the CDR3 is TGTGCCAGTAGTATTCTATGGGACAGCGCTGGAAACACCATATATTTT.

This sequence joins TRBV2 and TRBJ2-7; tentative D call: TRBD1 (7 bases). This CDR3 has 15 residues. The V gene lost 7 bases and the J gene lost 4 bases, with 20 bases spanning the gap. The germline V gene has CDR1 SNHLY and CDR2 FYNNEI. The CDR3 coding sequence is TGTGCCAGCACCCTAGGAGGGGACAGAACGTACGAGCAGTACTTC. As protein: CASTLGGDRTYEQYF.

This rearrangement joins TRBV28 to TRBJ1-2; 7 bases are a match to TRBD1. This CDR3 region has 17 residues. Germline V gives CDR1 MDHEN, CDR2 SYDVKM. Trimming removed 4 bases from V and 0 bases from J; junction bases left unmatched: 11. The CDR3 sequence is CASSSPSRRGANYGYTF. In nucleotides, the CDR3 is TGTGCCAGCAGTTCCCCATCCCGCAGGGGGGCTAACTATGGCTACACCTTC.

The chain joins TRBV5-6 to TRBJ2-1, with 8 positions matching TRBD2. CDR1 is SGHDT, CDR2 YYEEEE, per germline. V lost 5 bases, J lost 6 bases, and 10 bases stayed unmatched. The CDR3 sequence is 15 residues long. CDR3 sequence: CASSKGLVNANEQFF. For the CDR3, the DNA is TGTGCCAGCAGTAAGGGACTAGTGAATGCCAATGAGCAGTTCTTC. Full variable domain (remainder filled in from reference TRBV5-6 and TRBJ2-1): DAGVTQSPTHLIKTRGQQVTLRCSPKSGHDTVSWYQQALGQGPQFIFQYYEEEERQRGNFPDRFSGHQFPNYSSELNVNALLLGDSALYLCASSKGLVNANEQFFGPGTRLTVL.

Only one count was recorded for this clone. The chain employs TRBV3-1 (or the pseudogene TRBV3-2) and TRBJ1-4; D is undetermined. This CDR3 has 14 amino acids. V lost 6 bases and J lost 7, with 15 bases in between. Germline CDR1 is LGHDT and CDR2 is YNNKEL (reference sequence). The CDR3 region has the DNA TGTGCCAGCAGAGCGCATGCTGGGTCTGAAAAACTGTTTTTT. It translates to CASRAHAGSEKLFF.

This clone was detected only once. The gene calls are TRBV4-3 and TRBJ2-6; D not resolved. Germline lookup yields CDR1 LGHNA and CDR2 YSLEER. With 0 bases removed from V and 0 bases from J, the gap between germline ends came to 12 bases. This CDR3 has 18 amino acids. The CDR3 sequence is CASSQESPSSSGANVLTF. The CDR3 nucleotides read TGCGCCAGCAGCCAAGAAAGCCCGAGTAGCTCTGGGGCCAACGTCCTGACTTTC.

This clone occurred a few times. The rearrangement joins TRBV20-1 to TRBJ2-7, with TRBD2 as a possible D gene (5 bases). The V end lost 1 base, the J end lost 6 bases, and 7 bases lay between the germline ends. Germline V lookup: CDR1 DFQATT, CDR2 SNEGSKA (reference sequence). This CDR3 is 11 amino acids long. CDR3 sequence: CSARASSEQYF. CDR3 nucleotide sequence: TGCAGTGCTAGAGCTAGCTCCGAGCAGTACTTC.

The chain carries TRBV6-5 and TRBJ2-4, with 12 positions matching TRBD1. The V gene end was trimmed by 7 bases and the J gene end by 10 bases; junction bases not matched to a gene: 11. The CDR3 is 15 residues long. CDR1 is MNHEY, CDR2 SVGAGI, per germline. The CDR3 protein is CASTSNRDRGRIQYF. For the CDR3, the DNA is TGTGCCAGCACTTCAAACCGGGACAGGGGGCGAATTCAGTACTTC.

The chain links TRBV12-3 or TRBV12-4 to TRBJ1-3; D is ambiguous. V lost 4 bases and J lost 5, with 6 bases in between. CDR3 length: 12 residues. The CDR3 DNA reads as TGTGCCAGCAGTTCTACTAGAAACACCATATATTTT. This translates into CASSSTRNTIYF.

The chain employs TRBV6-5 and TRBJ2-5; 10 nucleotides agree with TRBD1. The CDR3 extends over 15 amino acids. The germline gives CDR1 MNHEY, CDR2 SVGAGI. V lost 5 bases, J lost 2 bases, and 5 bases stayed unmatched. The chain's CDR3 is CASSTRDRGQETQYF. The CDR3 DNA sequence: TGTGCCAGCAGTACCAGGGACAGGGGTCAAGAGACCCAGTACTTC.

V and J are TRBV5-1 and TRBJ1-1, with 10 bases matching TRBD1. The CDR3 has 16 amino acids. Germline V gene data show CDR1 as SGHRS and CDR2 as YFSETQ. The trim removed 4 bases at V and 0 bases at J, leaving 6 bases unmatched. The CDR3: CASSPGQGFMNTEAFF. CDR3 bases: TGCGCCAGCAGCCCGGGACAGGGGTTCATGAACACTGAAGCTTTCTTT.

The CDR3 region is CASSPQTSSRETQYF. In DNA, the CDR3 is TGTGCCAGCAGCCCGCAGACATCCTCCAGGGAGACCCAGTACTTC. The chain is built from TRBV11-2 and TRBJ2-5; D unresolved. The V and J ends lost 5 bases and 5 bases respectively, with 18 bases between them. The germline CDR1 and CDR2 sequences are SGHAT and FQNNGV. The CDR3 extends over 15 amino acids.